One T cell receptor beta chain is described in this entry. Its antigen is undetermined. The entry originates in a study of CD8 T cells in ankylosing spondylitis. Points from the study as a whole: Disease-associated clones were reportedly significantly overrepresented in matched ankylosing spondylitis synovial fluid.

Quantitative 5'-RACE with molecular barcodes was used to make the TCR beta libraries. One entry per CDR3 protein, called by TCRdb with MiXCR from the 5' RACE reads. Of approximately 140,000 distinct CDR3 sequences in the sample, approximately 44% are singletons; the top ten hold roughly 15%. Trimming shortened V by 5 bases and J by 4 bases, and 26 bases separated the two germline ends. This CDR3 contains 17 residues. Germline V lookup: CDR1 SQVTM, CDR2 ANQGSEA. Material: synovial fluid, either unsorted or a sorted T cell fraction (not recorded which). The sequence derives from a male donor with ankylosing spondylitis. V is TRBV29-1 and J is TRBJ2-5, with D possibly TRBD2 on 6 matching bases. The DNA of the CDR3 is TGCAGCGTTACCCGGGACTCTCGTACCGAGTTTCCAGAGACCCAGTACTTC. Amino acid sequence: CSVTRDSRTEFPETQYF.